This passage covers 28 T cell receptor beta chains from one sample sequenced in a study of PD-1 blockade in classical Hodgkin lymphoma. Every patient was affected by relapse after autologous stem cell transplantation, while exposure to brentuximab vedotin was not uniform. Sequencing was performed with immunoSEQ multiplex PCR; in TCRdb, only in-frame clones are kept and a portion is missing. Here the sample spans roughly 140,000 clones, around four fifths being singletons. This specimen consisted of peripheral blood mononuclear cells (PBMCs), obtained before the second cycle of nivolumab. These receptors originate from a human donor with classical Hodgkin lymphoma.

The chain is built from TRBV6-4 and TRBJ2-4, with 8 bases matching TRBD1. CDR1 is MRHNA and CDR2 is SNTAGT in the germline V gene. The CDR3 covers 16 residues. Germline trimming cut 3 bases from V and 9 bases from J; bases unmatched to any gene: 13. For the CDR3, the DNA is TGTGCCAGCAGTGAGGGGTACTCAGGGGGCGGCTTCATTCAGTACTTC. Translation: CASSEGYSGGGFIQYF.

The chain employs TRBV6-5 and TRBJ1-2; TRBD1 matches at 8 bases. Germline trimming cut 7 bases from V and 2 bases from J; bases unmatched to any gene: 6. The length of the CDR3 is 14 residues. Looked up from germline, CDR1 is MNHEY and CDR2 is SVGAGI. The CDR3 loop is CASKPNRGNYGYTF. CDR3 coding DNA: TGTGCCAGCAAGCCGAACAGGGGGAACTATGGCTACACCTTC.

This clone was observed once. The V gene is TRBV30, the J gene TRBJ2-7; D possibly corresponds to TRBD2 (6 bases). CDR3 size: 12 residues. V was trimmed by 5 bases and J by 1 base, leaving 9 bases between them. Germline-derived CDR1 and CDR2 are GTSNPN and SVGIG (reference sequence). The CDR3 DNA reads TGTGCCTGGGAACGGGGGTCCTACGAGCAGTACTTC. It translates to CAWERGSYEQYF. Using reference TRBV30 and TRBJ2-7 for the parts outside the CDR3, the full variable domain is SQTIHQWPATLVQPVGSPLSLECTVEGTSNPNLYWYRQAAGRGLQLLFYSVGIGQISSEVPQNLSASRPQDRQFILSSKKLLLSDSGFYLCAWERGSYEQYFGPGTRLTVT.

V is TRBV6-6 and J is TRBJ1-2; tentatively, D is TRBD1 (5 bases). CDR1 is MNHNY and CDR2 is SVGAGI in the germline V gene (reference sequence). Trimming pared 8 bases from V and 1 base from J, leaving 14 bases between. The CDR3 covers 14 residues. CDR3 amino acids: CASDSLTFNYGYTF. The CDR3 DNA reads TGTGCCAGCGACAGTCTCACTTTTAACTATGGCTACACCTTC.

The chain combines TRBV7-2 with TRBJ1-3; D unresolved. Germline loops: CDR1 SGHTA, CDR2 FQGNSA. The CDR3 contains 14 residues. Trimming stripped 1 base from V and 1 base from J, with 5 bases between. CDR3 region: CASSLEPSGNTIYF. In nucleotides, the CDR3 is TGTGCCAGCAGCTTAGAGCCTTCTGGAAACACCATATATTTT.

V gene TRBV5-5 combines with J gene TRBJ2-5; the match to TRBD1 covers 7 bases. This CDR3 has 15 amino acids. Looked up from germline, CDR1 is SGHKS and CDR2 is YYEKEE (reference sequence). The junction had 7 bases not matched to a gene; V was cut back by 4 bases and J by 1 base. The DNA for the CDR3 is TGTGCCAGCAGCCCTCATGGGACAGCCCAAGAGACCCAGTACTTC. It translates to CASSPHGTAQETQYF.

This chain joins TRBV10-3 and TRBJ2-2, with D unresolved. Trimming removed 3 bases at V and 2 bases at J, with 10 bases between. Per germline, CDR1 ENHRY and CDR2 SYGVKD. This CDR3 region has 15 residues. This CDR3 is CAISDGLGNTGELFF. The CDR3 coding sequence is TGTGCCATCAGTGACGGGCTAGGAAACACCGGGGAGCTGTTTTTT.

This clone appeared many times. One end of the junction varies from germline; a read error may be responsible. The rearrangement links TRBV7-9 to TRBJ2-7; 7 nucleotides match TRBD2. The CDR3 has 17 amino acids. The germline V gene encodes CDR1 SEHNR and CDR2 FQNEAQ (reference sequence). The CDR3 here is CASSLDIGGGPSYEQYF. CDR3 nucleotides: TGTGCCAGCAGTTTAGATATTGGGGGGGGTCCCTCCTACGAGCAGTACTTC.

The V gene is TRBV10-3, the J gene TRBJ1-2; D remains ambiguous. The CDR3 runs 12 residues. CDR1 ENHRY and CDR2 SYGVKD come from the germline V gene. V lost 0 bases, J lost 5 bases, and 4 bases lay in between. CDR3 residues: CAISESGYGYTF. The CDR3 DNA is TGTGCCATCAGTGAGTCGGGGTATGGCTACACCTTC.

CDR3 residues: CASSLSGENEQFF. In DNA form, the CDR3 reads TGTGCCAGCAGCTTGTCGGGGGAAAATGAGCAGTTCTTC. This sequence joins TRBV5-6 and TRBJ2-1; D possibly corresponds to TRBD2 (6 bases). The CDR3 length is 13 residues. The V gene's germline CDR1 is SGHDT and CDR2 YYEEEE. V was pared by 1 base and J by 7 bases, with 9 bases between. Using reference TRBV5-6 and TRBJ2-1 for the parts outside the CDR3, the full variable domain is DAGVTQSPTHLIKTRGQQVTLRCSPKSGHDTVSWYQQALGQGPQFIFQYYEEEERQRGNFPDRFSGHQFPNYSSELNVNALLLGDSALYLCASSLSGENEQFFGPGTRLTVL.

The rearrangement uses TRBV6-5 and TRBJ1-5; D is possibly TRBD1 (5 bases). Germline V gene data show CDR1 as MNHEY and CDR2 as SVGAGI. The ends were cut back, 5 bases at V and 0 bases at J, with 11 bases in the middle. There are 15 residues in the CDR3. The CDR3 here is CASSRSGGSNQPQHF. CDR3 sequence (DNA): TGTGCCAGCAGTCGCTCCGGGGGTAGCAATCAGCCCCAGCATTTT.

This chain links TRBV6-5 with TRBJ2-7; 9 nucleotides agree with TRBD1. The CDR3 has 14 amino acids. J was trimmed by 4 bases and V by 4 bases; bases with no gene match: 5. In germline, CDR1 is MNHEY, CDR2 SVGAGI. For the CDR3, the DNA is TGTGCCAGCAGTTCCGCCGGGACAGGGTACGAGCAGTACTTC. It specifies CASSSAGTGYEQYF.

In DNA form, the CDR3 reads TGTGCCAGCAGCTCCGGGGGTAGCGGGATGGATGAGCAGTTCTTC. Translating it yields CASSSGGSGMDEQFF. V and J are TRBV9 and TRBJ2-1; TRBD2 matches 8 bases. The CDR3 is 15 residues long. V lost 4 bases to trimming and J lost 8 bases; unmatched junction nucleotides: 11. The germline gives CDR1 SGDLS, CDR2 YYNGEE.

CDR3 amino acids: CASSKDRNTEAFF. As DNA, the CDR3 is TGTGCCAGTAGTAAGGACAGGAACACTGAAGCTTTCTTT. V usage is TRBV19 and J usage is TRBJ1-1; D may be TRBD1 (6 bases). Deletions cut 4 bases from V and 1 base from J, with 7 bases between. CDR1 is LNHDA, CDR2 SQIVND, per germline (reference sequence). The CDR3 extends over 13 amino acids. The entire variable domain, with the rest obtained from reference TRBV19 and TRBJ1-1, is as follows: DGGITQSPKYLFRKEGQNVTLSCEQNLNHDAMYWYRQDPGQGLRLIYYSQIVNDFQKGDIAEGYSVSREKKESFPLTVTSAQKNPTAFYLCASSKDRNTEAFFGQGTRLTVV.

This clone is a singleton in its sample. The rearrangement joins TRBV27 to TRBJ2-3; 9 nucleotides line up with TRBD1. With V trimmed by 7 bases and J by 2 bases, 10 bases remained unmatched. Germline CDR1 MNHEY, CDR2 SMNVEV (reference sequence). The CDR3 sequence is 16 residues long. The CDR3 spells CASKGQGLSYTDTQYF. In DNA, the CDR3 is TGTGCCAGCAAAGGACAGGGGCTTTCTTACACAGATACGCAGTATTTT.

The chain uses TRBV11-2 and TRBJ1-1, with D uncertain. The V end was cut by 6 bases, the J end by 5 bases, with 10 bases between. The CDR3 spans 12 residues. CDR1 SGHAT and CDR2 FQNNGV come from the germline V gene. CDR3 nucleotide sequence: TGTGCCAGCAGTTACATGAGAACTGAAGCTTTCTTT. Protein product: CASSYMRTEAFF.

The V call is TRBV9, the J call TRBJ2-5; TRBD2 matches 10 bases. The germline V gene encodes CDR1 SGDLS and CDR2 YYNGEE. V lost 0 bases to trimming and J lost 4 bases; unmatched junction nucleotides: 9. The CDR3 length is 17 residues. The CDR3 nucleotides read TGTGCCAGCAGCGTAGCGCCAGCGGGGGGGCCGGGAGAGACCCAGTACTTC. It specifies CASSVAPAGGPGETQYF.

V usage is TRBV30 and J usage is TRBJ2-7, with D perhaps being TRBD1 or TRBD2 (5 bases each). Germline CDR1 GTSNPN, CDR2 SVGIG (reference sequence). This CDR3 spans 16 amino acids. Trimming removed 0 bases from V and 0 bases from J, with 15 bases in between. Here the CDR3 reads CAWSVLNRRSSYEQYF. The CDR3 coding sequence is TGTGCCTGGAGTGTACTCAACAGGAGGAGCTCCTACGAGCAGTACTTC.

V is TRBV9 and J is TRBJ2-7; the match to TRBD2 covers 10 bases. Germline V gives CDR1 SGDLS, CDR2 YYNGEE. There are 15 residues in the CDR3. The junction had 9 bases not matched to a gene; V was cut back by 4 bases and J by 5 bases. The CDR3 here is CASSLVAGGYDEQYF. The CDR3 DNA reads TGTGCCAGCAGCCTTGTAGCGGGAGGATATGACGAGCAGTACTTC.

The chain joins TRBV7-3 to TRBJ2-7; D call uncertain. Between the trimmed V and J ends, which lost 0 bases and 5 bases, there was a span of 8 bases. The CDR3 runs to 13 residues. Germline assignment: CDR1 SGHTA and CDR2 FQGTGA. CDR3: CASSLTRIDEQYF. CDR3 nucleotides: TGTGCCAGCAGCTTAACCAGGATCGACGAGCAGTACTTC.

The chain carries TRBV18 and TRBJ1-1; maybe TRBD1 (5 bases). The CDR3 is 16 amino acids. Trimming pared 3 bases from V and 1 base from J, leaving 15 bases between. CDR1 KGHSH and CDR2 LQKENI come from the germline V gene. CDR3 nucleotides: TGTGCCAGCTCACCGTCGATTGGGCAGGGGAACACTGAAGCTTTCTTT. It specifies CASSPSIGQGNTEAFF.

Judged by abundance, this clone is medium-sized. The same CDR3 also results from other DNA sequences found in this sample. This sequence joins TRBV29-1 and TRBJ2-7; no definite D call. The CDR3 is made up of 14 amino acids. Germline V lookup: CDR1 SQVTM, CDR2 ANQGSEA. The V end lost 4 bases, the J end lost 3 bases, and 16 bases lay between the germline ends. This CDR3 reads CSVAAGGRFYEQYF. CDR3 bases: TGCAGCGTTGCAGCAGGCGGCAGGTTCTACGAGCAGTACTTC.

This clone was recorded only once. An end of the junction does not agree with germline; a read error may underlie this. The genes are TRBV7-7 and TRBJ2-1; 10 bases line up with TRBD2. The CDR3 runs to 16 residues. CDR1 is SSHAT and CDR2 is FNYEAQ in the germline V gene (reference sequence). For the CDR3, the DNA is TGTGCTAGCAGCCTTAATAGCGGGGGGACCTACAATGAGCAGTTCTTC. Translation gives CASSLNSGGTYNEQFF.

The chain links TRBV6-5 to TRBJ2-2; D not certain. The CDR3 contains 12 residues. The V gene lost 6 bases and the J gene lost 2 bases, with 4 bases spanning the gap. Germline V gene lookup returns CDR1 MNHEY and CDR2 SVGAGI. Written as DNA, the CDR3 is TGTGCCAGCAGCCCAAACACCGGGGAGCTGTTTTTT. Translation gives CASSPNTGELFF.

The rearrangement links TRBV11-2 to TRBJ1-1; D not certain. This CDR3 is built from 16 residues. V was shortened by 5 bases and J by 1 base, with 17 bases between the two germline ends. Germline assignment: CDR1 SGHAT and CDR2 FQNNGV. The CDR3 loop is CASSPRSSTENTEAFF. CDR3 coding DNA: TGTGCCAGCAGCCCCCGGTCCTCGACCGAGAACACTGAAGCTTTCTTT.

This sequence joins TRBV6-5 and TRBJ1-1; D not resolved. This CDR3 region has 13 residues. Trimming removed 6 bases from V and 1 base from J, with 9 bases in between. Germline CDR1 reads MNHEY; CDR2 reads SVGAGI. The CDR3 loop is CASSPPRNTEAFF. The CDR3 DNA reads TGTGCCAGCAGCCCGCCTAGGAACACTGAAGCTTTCTTT.

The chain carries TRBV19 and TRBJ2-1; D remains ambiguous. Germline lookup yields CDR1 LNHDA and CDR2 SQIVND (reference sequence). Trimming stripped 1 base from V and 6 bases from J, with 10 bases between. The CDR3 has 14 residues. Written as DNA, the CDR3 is TGTGCCAGTAGTATAGTCGTCGAGAGCAATGAGCAGTTCTTC. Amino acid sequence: CASSIVVESNEQFF.

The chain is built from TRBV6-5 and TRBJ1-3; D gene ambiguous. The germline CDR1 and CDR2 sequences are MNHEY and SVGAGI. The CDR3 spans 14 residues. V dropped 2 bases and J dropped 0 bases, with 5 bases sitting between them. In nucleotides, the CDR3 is TGTGCCAGCAGTTACAGGCCCTCTGGAAACACCATATATTTT. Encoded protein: CASSYRPSGNTIYF.